These 9 T cell receptor beta chains originate from one sample sequenced in a study of T cell responses to AZD1222 COVID-19 vaccine. The assay was immunoSEQ multiplex PCR, and TCRdb's table has in-frame clones only and misses some. The sample lists approximately 170,000 clones; 92% were seen once. The sequencing here drew on peripheral blood, taken 28 days after the second AZD1222 dose. The receptors originated from an adult who received the AZD1222 COVID-19 vaccine.

The chain couples TRBV27 to TRBJ2-7; 7 positions match TRBD1. Germline assignment: CDR1 MNHEY and CDR2 SMNVEV (reference sequence). V dropped 4 bases and J dropped 7; count of bases not matched to a gene: 10. The CDR3 extends over 14 amino acids. The CDR3 here is CASSSGTALGEQYF. CDR3 nucleotides: TGTGCCAGCAGTTCGGGGACAGCCCTGGGGGAGCAGTACTTC.

The rearrangement links TRBV6-1 to TRBJ2-5, with 7 bases matching TRBD1. Looked up from germline, CDR1 is MNHNS and CDR2 is SASEGT. The CDR3 covers 15 residues. J lost 7 bases, V lost 1 base, and 9 bases had no gene match. Here the CDR3 reads CASSEGRGSLGTQYF. The CDR3, as DNA: TGTGCCAGCAGTGAAGGCAGGGGGTCCCTCGGGACCCAGTACTTC.

The chain has TRBV7-9 and TRBJ1-6, with D tentatively TRBD1 (6 bases). Germline CDR1 and CDR2: SEHNR and FQNEAQ (reference sequence). This CDR3 region has 13 residues. The V end was cut by 4 bases, the J end by 7 bases, with 8 bases between. The CDR3 DNA follows: TGTGCCAGCAGCTGGACAGCCAATTCACCCCTCCACTTT. Protein product: CASSWTANSPLHF.

J is TRBJ2-7 and V is TRBV27, with D perhaps TRBD1 (5 bases). There are 13 residues in the CDR3. The V and J ends lost 3 bases and 7 bases respectively, with 13 bases between them. CDR1 and CDR2 from the germline V gene are MNHEY and SMNVEV (reference sequence). The CDR3 sequence: CASSFWEKGEQYF. In nucleotides, the CDR3 is TGTGCCAGCAGTTTCTGGGAAAAGGGGGAGCAGTACTTC.

The CDR3 sequence: CASSNRRTGAGELFF. CDR3 DNA: TGTGCCAGCAGCAACCGGCGGACAGGAGCCGGGGAGCTGTTTTTT. V and J are TRBV6-5 and TRBJ2-2; TRBD1 aligns across 7 bases. V dropped 6 bases and J dropped 6; count of bases not matched to a gene: 10. This CDR3 has 15 amino acids. Germline CDR1 MNHEY, CDR2 SVGAGI.

The gene calls are TRBV11-2 and TRBJ2-7; unclear D gene. With 4 bases removed from V and 3 bases from J, the gap between germline ends came to 7 bases. CDR3 length: 12 residues. Germline V CDR1 and CDR2: SGHAT, FQNNGV. In DNA, the CDR3 is TGTGCCAGCAGCTCACAAAACTACGAGCAGTACTTC. It yields the protein CASSSQNYEQYF.

The rearrangement uses TRBV11-2 and TRBJ1-5, with D uncertain. The CDR3 is made up of 14 amino acids. Germline CDR1 is SGHAT and CDR2 is FQNNGV. Deletions cut 4 bases from V and 9 bases from J, with 16 bases between. CDR3 amino acids: CASSSSDGEWPQHF. In DNA form, the CDR3 reads TGTGCCAGCAGCTCATCAGACGGGGAGTGGCCCCAGCATTTT.

The chain couples TRBV5-1 to TRBJ1-2; 10 positions agree with TRBD1. The CDR3 length is 19 residues. V dropped 3 bases and J dropped 2; count of bases not matched to a gene: 16. Germline-derived CDR1 and CDR2 are SGHRS and YFSETQ. CDR3 bases: TGCGCCAGCAGCTCCATCCGGGACAGGGGCGACGGCGAAAACTATGGCTACACCTTC. Translation gives CASSSIRDRGDGENYGYTF.

The J gene is TRBJ2-7, the V gene TRBV2; D may be TRBD2 (6 bases). Trimming took 6 bases from V and 4 from J, leaving 10 bases between them. The CDR3 covers 12 residues. Germline CDR1 is SNHLY and CDR2 is FYNNEI. CDR3 sequence (DNA): TGTGCCAGCAGGATGGGGGGTTACGAGCAGTACTTC. It translates to CASRMGGYEQYF.